Below are 31 T cell receptor beta chains sequenced from a single sample in a study of shared T cell receptors in the human thymus. Clones were read by immunoSEQ multiplex PCR, and TCRdb kept only the in-frame ones, dropping some. The data show hundreds of thousands of clones, roughly 90% seen once. The sample was also linked to a second study, of human thymus T cells.

The sequenced sample was thymocytes. Receptor source: a boy under three years old with a congenital heart defect.

The chain uses TRBV12-5 and TRBJ2-1; 11 bases fit TRBD1. The V segment lost 5 bases and the J segment 5 bases; nucleotides outside the gene matches: 11. This CDR3 has 17 amino acids. Germline V lookup: CDR1 LGHNT, CDR2 FRNRAP. The CDR3 reads CASGAGDGDRGNNEQFF. CDR3 nucleotides: TGTGCTAGTGGTGCAGGAGATGGGGACAGGGGGAACAATGAGCAGTTCTTC.

V gene TRBV27 combines with J gene TRBJ1-1; 7 nucleotides agree with TRBD1. The CDR3 has 13 amino acids. Germline CDR1 reads MNHEY; CDR2 reads SMNVEV (reference sequence). V lost 7 bases and J lost 5; bases outside the gene matches: 7. This CDR3 is CASKGQGDTEAFF. CDR3 DNA: TGTGCCAGCAAGGGCCAGGGGGATACTGAAGCTTTCTTT.

The chain combines TRBV7-6 with TRBJ2-3; 12 bases line up with TRBD2. This CDR3 contains 20 residues. Germline V gene sequence: CDR1 SGHVS, CDR2 FNYEAQ. The junction had 18 bases not matched to a gene; V was cut back by 3 bases and J by 5 bases. DNA for the CDR3: TGTGCCAGCAGCTTGAGTTTGGGGGGGCATCGACTAGCGGGAGAAGATACGCAGTATTTT. Translated, it gives CASSLSLGGHRLAGEDTQYF.

V usage is TRBV4-2 and J usage is TRBJ2-3, with TRBD2 identical over 11 bases. The CDR3 has 17 residues. Per the germline V gene, CDR1 is LGHNA and CDR2 is YNFKEQ. Germline trimming cut 0 bases from V and 2 bases from J; bases unmatched to any gene: 4. This CDR3 is CASSQEGTSGLTDTQYF. CDR3 in DNA: TGTGCCAGCAGCCAAGAGGGGACTAGCGGCCTCACAGATACGCAGTATTTT.

The rearrangement links TRBV9 to TRBJ2-4; 14 positions match TRBD2. In germline, CDR1 is SGDLS, CDR2 YYNGEE. The CDR3 has 17 residues. The V segment lost 4 bases and the J segment 6 bases; nucleotides outside the gene matches: 9. The CDR3 loop reads CASSSRLAGGPPNIQYF. The CDR3 DNA reads TGTGCCAGCAGCTCTCGACTAGCGGGAGGGCCCCCAAACATTCAGTACTTC.

The chain is built from TRBV6-5 and TRBJ2-1; 7 nucleotides match TRBD1. CDR3 size: 13 residues. From germline, CDR1 is MNHEY and CDR2 SVGAGI. Trimming took 2 bases from V and 6 from J; bases not matched to a gene: 1. The CDR3 is CASSYPGGNEQFF. CDR3 in DNA: TGTGCCAGCAGTTACCCAGGGGGCAATGAGCAGTTCTTC.

The CDR3 is CATSRDSSYEQYF. The CDR3 coding sequence is TGTGCCACCAGCAGAGATAGCTCCTACGAGCAGTACTTC. The rearrangement joins TRBV15 to TRBJ2-7; D is ambiguous. The germline V gene encodes CDR1 LNHNV and CDR2 YYDKDF (reference sequence). This CDR3 comprises 13 residues. Trimming cost V 0 bases and J 0 bases, with 3 bases left between them.

In this sample, this clone turned up once. The chain has TRBV5-5 and TRBJ2-5, with 7 bases matching TRBD1. The CDR3 loop spans 14 amino acids. J was trimmed by 1 base and V by 3 bases; bases with no gene match: 3. CDR1 is SGHKS, CDR2 YYEKEE, per germline (reference sequence). This CDR3 reads CASSSRTGQETQYF. The CDR3 nucleotides read TGTGCCAGCAGCTCCCGGACAGGCCAAGAGACCCAGTACTTC.

This clone was detected once. The rearrangement links TRBV5-1 to TRBJ2-5, with 9 bases matching TRBD2. The J segment lost 7 bases and the V segment lost 7 bases, leaving 17 bases of the junction unmatched. The CDR3 has 16 residues. CDR1 and CDR2 (germline): SGHRS, YFSETQ. This chain's CDR3 is CASRQRASGGRGTQYF. CDR3 nucleotides: TGCGCCAGCCGACAGCGGGCTAGCGGCGGGAGGGGGACCCAGTACTTC. Combining the CDR3 with reference TRBV5-1 and TRBJ2-5 gives the whole variable domain KAGVTQTPRYLIKTRGQQVTLSCSPISGHRSVSWYQQTPGQGLQFLFEYFSETQRNKGNFPGRFSGRQFSNSRSEMNVSTLELGDSALYLCASRQRASGGRGTQYFGPGTRLLVL.

The V and J genes are TRBV18 and TRBJ2-2; D may be TRBD1 (6 bases). Trimming cost V 1 base and J 3 bases, with 12 bases left between them. CDR1 and CDR2 from the germline V gene are KGHSH and LQKENI. The CDR3 is made up of 16 amino acids. The CDR3 region is CASSPRDNRDTGELFF. The CDR3 nucleotides are TGTGCCAGCTCACCACGGGACAACCGGGACACCGGGGAGCTGTTTTTT.

This clone showed up just once. The chain is built from TRBV4-2 and TRBJ1-4, with unresolved D. Germline lookup yields CDR1 LGHNA and CDR2 YNFKEQ. The CDR3 covers 16 residues. V gave up 4 bases and J gave up 4 bases, with 16 bases separating them. The CDR3 region has the DNA TGTGCCAGCAGCCTACGAGGCGGGAAGATTAATGAAAAACTGTTTTTT. Protein sequence: CASSLRGGKINEKLFF.

This clone was seen a few times. This chain links TRBV27 with TRBJ2-3, with D possibly TRBD1 on 6 matching bases. The CDR3 has 13 amino acids. The V end was cut by 8 bases, the J end by 6 bases, with 15 bases between. CDR1 and CDR2 from the germline V gene are MNHEY and SMNVEV (reference sequence). In DNA, the CDR3 is TGTGCCAGCGGACACAGGGTTGTTGATACGCAGTATTTT. Its translation is CASGHRVVDTQYF.

V usage is TRBV30 and J usage is TRBJ1-1; 7 bases are a match to TRBD1. The V gene's germline CDR1 is GTSNPN and CDR2 SVGIG (reference sequence). The CDR3 extends over 20 amino acids. V lost 4 bases to trimming and J lost 3 bases; unmatched junction nucleotides: 26. CDR3 sequence reads: CAWTPPPRTGSFWWDTEAFF. The CDR3 DNA is TGTGCCTGGACCCCCCCACCCCGGACAGGCTCTTTTTGGTGGGACACTGAAGCTTTCTTT.

CDR3: CASSLGLAGYKETQYF. CDR3 bases: TGTGCCAGCAGTTTAGGGCTAGCGGGATACAAAGAGACCCAGTACTTC. This chain uses TRBV28 with TRBJ2-5, with 9 bases fitting TRBD2. The J segment lost 3 bases and the V segment lost 2 bases, leaving 7 bases of the junction unmatched. The CDR3 has 16 residues. Germline V gene lookup returns CDR1 MDHEN and CDR2 SYDVKM.

The rearrangement links TRBV6-6 to TRBJ2-3, with D possibly being TRBD1 (6 bases). The V gene lost 3 bases and the J gene lost 0 bases, with 10 bases spanning the gap. Per germline, CDR1 MNHNY and CDR2 SVGAGI (reference sequence). This CDR3 comprises 15 residues. CDR3: CASSYDRHSTDTQYF. CDR3 DNA: TGTGCCAGCAGTTATGACAGGCATAGCACAGATACGCAGTATTTT.

In this sample, this clone turned up once. V usage is TRBV10-3 and J usage is TRBJ2-1, with a tentative D call TRBD2 (6 bases). CDR1 and CDR2 (germline): ENHRY, SYGVKD. The CDR3 loop spans 17 amino acids. The V end lost 3 bases, the J end lost 3 bases, and 18 bases lay between the germline ends. This chain's CDR3 is CAISDWGDSQGYNEQFF. The CDR3 nucleotides read TGTGCCATCAGTGACTGGGGGGATTCCCAGGGCTACAATGAGCAGTTCTTC.

The genes are TRBV7-9 and TRBJ2-2, with D tentatively TRBD2 (6 bases). V was cut by 3 bases and J by 6 bases, with 17 bases left in between. Germline CDR1 SEHNR, CDR2 FQNEAQ (reference sequence). CDR3 length: 16 amino acids. The CDR3 DNA reads TGTGCCAGCAGCTTGGGTAGCGGCTTGATTTCCGGGGAGCTGTTTTTT. This codes for CASSLGSGLISGELFF.

The J gene is TRBJ2-4, the V gene TRBV5-8; no reliable D call. Between the trimmed V and J ends, which lost 2 bases and 0 bases, there was a span of 9 bases. The CDR3 is made up of 15 amino acids. CDR1 is SGHTS, CDR2 YDEGEE, per germline. The CDR3 protein is CASSFGAVAKNIQYF. CDR3 nucleotide sequence: TGTGCCAGCAGCTTTGGCGCGGTAGCCAAAAACATTCAGTACTTC.

The rearrangement uses TRBV5-4 and TRBJ1-2; TRBD1 matches 8 bases. The trim removed 3 bases at V and 1 base at J, leaving 5 bases unmatched. The CDR3 extends over 15 amino acids. Germline V gives CDR1 SGHNT, CDR2 YYREEE (reference sequence). The CDR3 region is CASSSPGGRNYGYTF. In nucleotides, the CDR3 is TGTGCCAGCAGCTCTCCAGGGGGCCGTAACTATGGCTACACCTTC.

V is TRBV12-5 and J is TRBJ1-2; no clear D. Germline values: CDR1 LGHNT, CDR2 FRNRAP. The CDR3 runs to 15 residues. Trimming stripped 3 bases from V and 8 bases from J, with 19 bases between. CDR3 region: CASGFVSLGREGYTF. The CDR3 DNA reads as TGTGCTAGTGGTTTTGTTAGTTTGGGGAGGGAGGGCTACACCTTC.

The chain carries TRBV23-1 and TRBJ2-5; D gene uncertain. TRBV23-1 is known as an ORF, though its function is uncertain. Trimming shortened V by 6 bases and J by 1 base, and 12 bases separated the two germline ends. This CDR3 comprises 14 residues. The CDR3 DNA reads TGCGCCAGCAGCTACCAGGATATCCAAGAGACCCAGTACTTC. Residues: CASSYQDIQETQYF.

The gene calls are TRBV4-3 and TRBJ2-1, with TRBD2 as a possible D gene (7 bases). CDR3 length equals 14 residues. Trimming stripped 4 bases from V and 7 bases from J, with 14 bases between. CDR1 is LGHNA, CDR2 YSLEER, per germline. The CDR3 DNA reads TGCGCCAGCAGCCCCGACCGGGGGGCTAATGAGCAGTTCTTC. Protein sequence: CASSPDRGANEQFF.

The V and J genes are TRBV14 and TRBJ2-7, with D unclear. This CDR3 has 12 amino acids. V lost 2 bases to trimming and J lost 5 bases, with 7 bases between them. CDR1 and CDR2 from the germline V gene are SGHDN and FVKESK. The CDR3 nucleotides are TGTGCCAGCAGCCAATTCAAGCACGAGCAGTACTTC. It translates to CASSQFKHEQYF.

The genes are TRBV27 and TRBJ2-7, with 7 bases fitting TRBD1. The CDR3 contains 16 residues. CDR1 and CDR2 (germline): MNHEY, SMNVEV (reference sequence). Trimming at V came to 5 bases and at J to 5 bases, leaving 15 bases not matched to a gene. CDR3 region: CASSPRQGLNGDEQYF. For the CDR3, the DNA is TGTGCCAGCAGTCCCAGACAGGGCCTAAACGGGGACGAGCAGTACTTC.

The V and J genes are TRBV7-8 and TRBJ2-3; 9 positions match TRBD2. The germline V gene has CDR1 SGHVS and CDR2 FQNEAQ. The CDR3 is made up of 18 amino acids. The J segment lost 0 bases and the V segment lost 5 bases, leaving 12 bases of the junction unmatched. The CDR3 protein is CASSPSWSSGVSTDTQYF. The CDR3 DNA reads as TGTGCCAGCAGCCCCAGCTGGTCTAGCGGGGTTAGCACAGATACGCAGTATTTT.

The V call is TRBV7-2, the J call TRBJ1-3; 7 bases are shared with TRBD1. The germline V gene encodes CDR1 SGHTA and CDR2 FQGNSA. V trimming: 4 bases; J trimming: 3 bases; junction bases outside the gene matches: 12. The CDR3 runs 17 residues. In nucleotides, the CDR3 is TGTGCCAGCAGCTACCGGGATTACAGGGGCGATGGAAACACCATATATTTT. Encoded protein: CASSYRDYRGDGNTIYF.

The chain employs TRBV6-6 and TRBJ2-7, with 7 bases aligning to TRBD2. The germline CDR1 and CDR2 sequences are MNHNY and SVGAGI (reference sequence). After removal of 2 bases from V and 4 bases from J, the junction contained 5 bases not matched to a gene. The CDR3 is 14 residues long. The CDR3 protein is CASSYGGEGYEQYF. The CDR3 nucleotides are TGTGCCAGCAGTTACGGCGGGGAGGGATACGAGCAGTACTTC.

The chain joins TRBV7-2 to TRBJ2-5; 10 bases align to TRBD1. Germline assignment: CDR1 SGHTA and CDR2 FQGNSA. The CDR3 sequence is 14 residues long. J gave up 4 bases and V 7 bases, and 6 bases lay outside the gene matches. The CDR3 loop is CASKKDRGAETQYF. For the CDR3, the DNA is TGTGCCAGCAAAAAGGACAGGGGGGCAGAGACCCAGTACTTC.

This chain joins TRBV11-2 and TRBJ2-1; TRBD2 agrees at 13 bases. CDR3 length equals 15 residues. V gave up 10 bases and J gave up 8 bases; unmatched junction bases: 11. The germline V gene has CDR1 SGHAT and CDR2 FQNNGV. CDR3 region: CAIGPGLAGWDEQFF. As DNA, the CDR3 is TGTGCCATCGGCCCGGGACTAGCGGGATGGGATGAGCAGTTCTTC.

The J gene is TRBJ2-5, the V gene TRBV2; TRBD1 agrees at 8 bases. This CDR3 spans 15 amino acids. The V segment lost 4 bases and the J segment 5 bases; nucleotides outside the gene matches: 9. CDR1 and CDR2 (germline): SNHLY, FYNNEI. The CDR3 region is CASSVKQGAPETQYF. DNA for the CDR3: TGTGCCAGCAGTGTCAAGCAGGGGGCGCCGGAGACCCAGTACTTC.

The CDR3 loop is CSVTMDSFSYEQYF. CDR3 in DNA: TGCAGCGTTACGATGGACAGCTTCTCCTACGAGCAGTACTTC. This chain uses TRBV29-1 with TRBJ2-7; D might be TRBD1 (6 bases). V gave up 5 bases and J gave up 0 bases, with 14 bases separating them. This CDR3 region has 14 residues. CDR1 and CDR2 from the germline V gene are SQVTM and ANQGSEA.